Presented here are 17 T cell receptor beta chains from one specimen sequenced in a study of shared clonotypes between healthy human individuals. Sequenced by immunoSEQ multiplex PCR; TCRdb stores in-frame clones only, minus some. This table holds roughly 1,500,000 clones, approximately 98.5% found once. The sequenced material came from naive CD4+ T cells sorted from blood. The subset here: CD45RA+ positively selected. These receptors came from a man aged 25-40 years in good health.

V and J are TRBV27 and TRBJ1-2, with D possibly TRBD1 on 5 matching bases. This CDR3 spans 18 amino acids. Trimming took 3 bases from V and 4 from J, leaving 24 bases between them. In germline, CDR1 is MNHEY, CDR2 SMNVEV (reference sequence). The DNA of the CDR3 is TGTGCCAGCAGTTTGCATAAGAGAGGAGGGGCAGGTGGCTATGGCTACACCTTC. As protein: CASSLHKRGGAGGYGYTF.

The chain couples TRBV2 to TRBJ2-1; D gene unclear. Germline V gene sequence: CDR1 SNHLY, CDR2 FYNNEI. The V gene lost 8 bases and the J gene lost 8 bases, with 13 bases spanning the gap. The CDR3 loop spans 12 amino acids. DNA for the CDR3: TGTGCCAGCTGGGGTGAACGGGATGAGCAGTTCTTC. Translated, it gives CASWGERDEQFF.

Comment on this clone: The sample has other DNA sequences that encode this CDR3 too. The chain links TRBV5-1 to TRBJ1-4, with unresolved D. The V end was cut by 1 base, the J end by 5 bases, with 6 bases between. The germline V gene has CDR1 SGHRS and CDR2 YFSETQ. The CDR3 covers 13 residues. The DNA for the CDR3 is TGCGCCAGCAGCTTGAGCCCGAATGAAAAACTGTTTTTT. Its protein is CASSLSPNEKLFF.

The chain uses TRBV2 and TRBJ1-1; D not certain. The CDR3 length is 15 residues. The V end lost 4 bases, the J end lost 0 bases, and 12 bases lay between the germline ends. The germline gives CDR1 SNHLY, CDR2 FYNNEI. CDR3 region: CASSGPLIMNTEAFF. CDR3 nucleotide sequence: TGTGCCAGCAGTGGCCCTCTCATCATGAACACTGAAGCTTTCTTT.

V gene TRBV18 combines with J gene TRBJ2-3, with D perhaps matching TRBD2 (6 bases). V lost 5 bases and J 4 bases, leaving 13 bases between the germline ends. Germline-derived CDR1 and CDR2 are KGHSH and LQKENI. The CDR3 is made up of 14 amino acids. In nucleotides, the CDR3 is TGTGCCAGCTCATCAGGACTACGCCCAGATACGCAGTATTTT. Its translation: CASSSGLRPDTQYF.

The chain employs TRBV30 and TRBJ2-7; D gene unclear. V lost 0 bases and J lost 6, with 9 bases in between. Per germline, CDR1 GTSNPN and CDR2 SVGIG (reference sequence). The CDR3 length is 12 residues. For the CDR3, the DNA is TGTGCCTGGAGTGTAGTCTTGAGCGAGCAGTACTTC. It yields the protein CAWSVVLSEQYF.

This clone is a singleton in its sample. The V and J genes are TRBV10-3 and TRBJ1-2, with D maybe TRBD1 (5 bases). The V end was cut by 4 bases, the J end by 4 bases, with 13 bases between. This CDR3 region has 14 residues. Germline assignment: CDR1 ENHRY and CDR2 SYGVKD. DNA for the CDR3: TGTGCCATCAGTGTTAAGGGGTCAATCTATGGCTACACCTTC. This codes for CAISVKGSIYGYTF.

The CDR3 loop is CSVEVRFLAKNIQYF. CDR3 DNA: TGCAGCGTTGAAGTCCGCTTCCTAGCCAAAAACATTCAGTACTTC. The V and J genes are TRBV29-1 and TRBJ2-4; D gene ambiguous. CDR1 SQVTM and CDR2 ANQGSEA come from the germline V gene. The CDR3 has 15 amino acids. The V and J ends lost 1 base and 0 bases respectively, with 10 bases between them.

This chain links TRBV5-1 with TRBJ1-4; the D is unclear. The V gene lost 3 bases and the J gene lost 7 bases, with 16 bases spanning the gap. This CDR3 has 15 amino acids. From germline, CDR1 is SGHRS and CDR2 YFSETQ. The CDR3 here is CASSSPGEFGEKLFF. In nucleotides, the CDR3 is TGCGCCAGCAGCTCCCCCGGGGAATTTGGTGAAAAACTGTTTTTT.

The chain couples TRBV19 to TRBJ2-2; D not certain. V dropped 6 bases and J dropped 6 bases, with 14 bases sitting between them. CDR1 is LNHDA and CDR2 is SQIVND in the germline V gene (reference sequence). The length of the CDR3 is 14 residues. The CDR3 sequence: CASSISSLPGELFF. CDR3 DNA sequence: TGTGCCAGTAGCATCTCTAGTTTACCCGGGGAGCTGTTTTTT.

This clone has just one count. J is TRBJ2-7 and V is TRBV2; a possible D gene is TRBD1 (6 bases). The germline V and J ends were trimmed by 11 bases and 5 bases, with 25 bases remaining between them. The CDR3 is 15 residues long. CDR1 is SNHLY, CDR2 FYNNEI, per germline. CDR3 nucleotides: TGTGCCGGCTCATCTACAGGGATAGGGCCTGACGAGCAGTACTTC. Encoded protein: CAGSSTGIGPDEQYF. Full variable domain (missing parts from reference TRBV2 and TRBJ2-7): EPEVTQTPSHQVTQMGQEVILRCVPISNHLYFYWYRQILGQKVEFLVSFYNNEISEKSEIFDDQFSVERPDGSNFTLKIRSTKLEDSAMYFCAGSSTGIGPDEQYFGPGTRLTVT.

This chain joins TRBV7-2 and TRBJ2-7; 8 bases fit TRBD2. J lost 6 bases, V lost 1 base, and 14 bases had no gene match. The CDR3 totals 17 residues. Germline V CDR1 and CDR2: SGHTA, FQGNSA. The CDR3 region has the DNA TGTGCCAGCAGCTTAGATCGTCTTCGGGGGGGACTAGGCGAGCAGTACTTC. Translated, it gives CASSLDRLRGGLGEQYF.

This chain links TRBV28 with TRBJ1-1; D perhaps matches TRBD1 (6 bases). This CDR3 region has 13 residues. The germline CDR1 and CDR2 sequences are MDHEN and SYDVKM. V lost 9 bases to trimming and J lost 5 bases, with 16 bases between them. The CDR3 protein is CASRTFRGTEAFF. The CDR3 DNA reads as TGTGCCAGTCGGACCTTCAGGGGAACTGAAGCTTTCTTT.

The chain combines TRBV29-1 with TRBJ1-1; 8 nucleotides align to TRBD1. Germline V CDR1 and CDR2: SQVTM, ANQGSEA. With V trimmed by 1 base and J by 0 bases, 7 bases remained unmatched. The CDR3 totals 16 residues. Here the CDR3 DNA reads TGCAGCGTTGAAGCCCATAAGACAGGGGTGAACACTGAAGCTTTCTTT. Translation: CSVEAHKTGVNTEAFF. Full variable domain (outside the CDR3, taken from reference TRBV29-1 and TRBJ1-1): SAVISQKPSRDICQRGTSLTIQCQVDSQVTMMFWYRQQPGQSLTLIATANQGSEATYESGFVIDKFPISRPNLTFSTLTVSNMSPEDSSIYLCSVEAHKTGVNTEAFFGQGTRLTVV.

This clone occurred once. The chain combines TRBV11-2 with TRBJ2-1, with D perhaps assigned TRBD1 or TRBD2 (5 bases each). Trimming removed 5 bases from V and 10 bases from J, with 12 bases in between. The CDR3 consists of 12 residues. Germline CDR1 and CDR2: SGHAT and FQNNGV. The CDR3 loop is CASSLGVEEQFF. The CDR3 coding sequence is TGTGCCAGCAGCCTGGGGGTGGAGGAGCAGTTCTTC.

The chain joins TRBV15 to TRBJ2-3; a possible D gene is TRBD2 (5 bases). The CDR3 covers 14 residues. Germline V gene data show CDR1 as LNHNV and CDR2 as YYDKDF (reference sequence). V was shortened by 5 bases and J by 6 bases, with 15 bases between the two germline ends. CDR3 amino acids: CATSLRTPSDTQYF. For the CDR3, the DNA is TGTGCCACCAGCCTACGTACACCTAGCGATACGCAGTATTTT.

The V gene is TRBV18, the J gene TRBJ1-2; no definite D call. V lost 3 bases to trimming and J lost 6 bases, with 17 bases between them. This CDR3 has 15 amino acids. CDR1 KGHSH and CDR2 LQKENI come from the germline V gene. The CDR3 DNA reads TGTGCCAGCTCACCTTTTTCGGAGGAGACTCATGGCTACACCTTC. Its protein is CASSPFSEETHGYTF.